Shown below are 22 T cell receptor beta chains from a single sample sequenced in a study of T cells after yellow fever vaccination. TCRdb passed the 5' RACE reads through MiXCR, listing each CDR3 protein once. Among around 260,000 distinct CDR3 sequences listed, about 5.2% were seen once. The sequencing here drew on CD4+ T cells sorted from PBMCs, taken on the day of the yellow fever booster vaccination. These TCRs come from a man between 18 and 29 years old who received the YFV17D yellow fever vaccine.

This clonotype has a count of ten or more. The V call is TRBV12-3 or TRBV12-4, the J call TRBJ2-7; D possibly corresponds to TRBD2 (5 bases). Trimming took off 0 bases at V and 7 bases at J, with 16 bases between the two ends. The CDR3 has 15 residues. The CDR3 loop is CASSLASSGEAEQYF. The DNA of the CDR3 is TGTGCCAGCAGTTTAGCGTCCAGCGGTGAAGCGGAGCAGTACTTC.

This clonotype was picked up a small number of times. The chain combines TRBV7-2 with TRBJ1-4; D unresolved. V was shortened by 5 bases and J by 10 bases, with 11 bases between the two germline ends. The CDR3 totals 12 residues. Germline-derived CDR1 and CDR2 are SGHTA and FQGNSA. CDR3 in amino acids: CASSPTDTKLFF. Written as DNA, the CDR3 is TGTGCCAGCAGCCCGACCGACACAAAACTGTTTTTT. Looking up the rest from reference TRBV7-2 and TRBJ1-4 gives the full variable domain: GAGVSQSPSNKVTEKGKDVELRCDPISGHTALYWYRQSLGQGLEFLIYFQGNSAPDKSGLPSDRFSAERTGGSVSTLTIQRTQQEDSAVYLCASSPTDTKLFFGSGTQLSVL.

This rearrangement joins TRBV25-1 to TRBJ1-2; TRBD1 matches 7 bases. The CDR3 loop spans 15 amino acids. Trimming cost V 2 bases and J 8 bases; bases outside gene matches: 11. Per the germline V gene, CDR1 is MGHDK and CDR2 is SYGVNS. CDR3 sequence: CASSELDREGQGYTF. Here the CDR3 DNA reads TGTGCCAGCAGTGAACTTGACAGGGAGGGGCAGGGCTACACCTTC.

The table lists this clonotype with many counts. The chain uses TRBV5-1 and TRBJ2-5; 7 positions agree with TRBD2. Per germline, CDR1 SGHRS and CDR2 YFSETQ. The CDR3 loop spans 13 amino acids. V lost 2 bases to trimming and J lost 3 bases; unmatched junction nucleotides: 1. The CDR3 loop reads CASSFLAEETQYF. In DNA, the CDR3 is TGCGCCAGCAGCTTCCTAGCGGAAGAGACCCAGTACTTC.

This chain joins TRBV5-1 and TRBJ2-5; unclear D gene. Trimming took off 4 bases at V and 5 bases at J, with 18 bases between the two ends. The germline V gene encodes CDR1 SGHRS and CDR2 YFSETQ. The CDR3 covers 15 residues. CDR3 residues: CASSPLPGTRETQYF. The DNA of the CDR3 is TGCGCCAGCAGCCCCCTCCCTGGTACGAGGGAGACCCAGTACTTC.

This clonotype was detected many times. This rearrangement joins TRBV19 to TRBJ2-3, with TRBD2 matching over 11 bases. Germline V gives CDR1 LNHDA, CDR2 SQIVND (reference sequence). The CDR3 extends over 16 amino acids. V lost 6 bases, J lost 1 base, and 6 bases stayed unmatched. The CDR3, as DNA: TGTGCCAGTAGCCTCCTAGCGGGGGGACGCACAGATACGCAGTATTTT. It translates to CASSLLAGGRTDTQYF.

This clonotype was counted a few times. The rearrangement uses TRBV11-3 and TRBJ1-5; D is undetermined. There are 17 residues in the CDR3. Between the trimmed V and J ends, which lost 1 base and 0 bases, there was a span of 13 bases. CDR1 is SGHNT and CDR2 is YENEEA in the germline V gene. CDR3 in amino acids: CASSLVANPYSNQPQHF. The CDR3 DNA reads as TGTGCCAGCAGCTTAGTGGCAAACCCCTATAGCAATCAGCCCCAGCATTTT. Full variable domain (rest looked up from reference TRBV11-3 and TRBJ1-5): EAGVVQSPRYKIIEKKQPVAFWCNPISGHNTLYWYLQNLGQGPELLIRYENEEAVDDSQLPKDRFSAERLKGVDSTLKIQPAELGDSAVYLCASSLVANPYSNQPQHFGDGTRLSIL.

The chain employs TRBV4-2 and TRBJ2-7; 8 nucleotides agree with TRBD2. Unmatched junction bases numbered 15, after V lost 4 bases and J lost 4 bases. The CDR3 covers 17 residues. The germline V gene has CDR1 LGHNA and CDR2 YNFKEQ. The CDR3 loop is CASSPQGLAGRSYEQYF. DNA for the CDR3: TGTGCCAGCAGCCCCCAGGGTTTAGCGGGGCGCTCGTACGAGCAGTACTTC.

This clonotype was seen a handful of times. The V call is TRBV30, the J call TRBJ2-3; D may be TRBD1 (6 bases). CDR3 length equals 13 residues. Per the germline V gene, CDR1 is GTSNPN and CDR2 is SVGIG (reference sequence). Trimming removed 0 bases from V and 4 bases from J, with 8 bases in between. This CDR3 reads CAWSVQGPDTQYF. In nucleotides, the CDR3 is TGTGCCTGGAGTGTACAGGGCCCAGATACGCAGTATTTT.

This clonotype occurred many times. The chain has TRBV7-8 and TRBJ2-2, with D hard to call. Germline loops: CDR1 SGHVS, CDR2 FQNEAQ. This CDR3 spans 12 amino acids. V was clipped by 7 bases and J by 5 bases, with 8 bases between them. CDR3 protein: CASTRLTGELFF. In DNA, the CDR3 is TGTGCCAGCACCCGGCTGACCGGGGAGCTGTTTTTT. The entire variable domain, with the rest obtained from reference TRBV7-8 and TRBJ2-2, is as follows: GAGVSQSPRYKVAKRGQDVALRCDPISGHVSLFWYQQALGQGPEFLTYFQNEAQLDKSGLPSDRFFAERPEGSVSTLKIQRTQQEDSAVYLCASTRLTGELFFGEGSRLTVL.

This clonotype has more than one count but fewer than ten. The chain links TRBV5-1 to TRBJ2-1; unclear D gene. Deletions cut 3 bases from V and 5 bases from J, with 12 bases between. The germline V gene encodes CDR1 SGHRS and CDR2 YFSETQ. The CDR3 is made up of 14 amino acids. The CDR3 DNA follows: TGCGCCAGCAGCTCCACCCGATCAAACAATGAGCAGTTCTTC. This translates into CASSSTRSNNEQFF.

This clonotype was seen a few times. CDR3 DNA: TGCAGTGCTAGGTACGGGACTAGCGGAAATGAGCAGTTCTTC. Its protein is CSARYGTSGNEQFF. The rearrangement links TRBV20-1 to TRBJ2-1; 11 bases map to TRBD2. Germline trimming cut 3 bases from V and 7 bases from J; bases unmatched to any gene: 5. The germline CDR1 and CDR2 sequences are DFQATT and SNEGSKA (reference sequence). This CDR3 is 14 amino acids long.

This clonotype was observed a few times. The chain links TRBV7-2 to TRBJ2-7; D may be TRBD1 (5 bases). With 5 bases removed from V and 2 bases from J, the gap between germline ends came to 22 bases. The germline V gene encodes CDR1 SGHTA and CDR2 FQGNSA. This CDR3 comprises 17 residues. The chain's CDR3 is CASSLGFVRGQTYEQYV. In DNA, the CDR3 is TGTGCCAGCAGCCTTGGGTTTGTTAGGGGTCAAACCTACGAGCAGTACGTC.

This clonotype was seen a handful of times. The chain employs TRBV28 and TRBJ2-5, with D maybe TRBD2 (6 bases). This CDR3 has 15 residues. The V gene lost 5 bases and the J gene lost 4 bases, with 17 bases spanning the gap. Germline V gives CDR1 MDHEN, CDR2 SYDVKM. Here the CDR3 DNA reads TGTGCCAGCAGTCGAAGACCCACCGGGGGAGAGACCCAGTACTTC. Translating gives CASSRRPTGGETQYF.

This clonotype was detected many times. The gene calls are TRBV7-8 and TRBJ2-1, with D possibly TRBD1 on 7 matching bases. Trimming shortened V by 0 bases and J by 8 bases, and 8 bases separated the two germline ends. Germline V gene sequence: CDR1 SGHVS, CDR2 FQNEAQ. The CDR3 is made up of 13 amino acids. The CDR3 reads CASSLARGDEQFF. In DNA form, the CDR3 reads TGTGCCAGCAGCTTAGCCAGGGGGGATGAGCAGTTCTTC.

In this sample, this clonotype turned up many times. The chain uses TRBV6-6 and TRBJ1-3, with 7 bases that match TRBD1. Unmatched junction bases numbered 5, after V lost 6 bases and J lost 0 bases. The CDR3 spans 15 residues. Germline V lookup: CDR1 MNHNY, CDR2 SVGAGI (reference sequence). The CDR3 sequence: CASSRGQVSGNTIYF. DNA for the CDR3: TGTGCCAGCAGCCGCGGACAGGTCTCTGGAAACACCATATATTTT.

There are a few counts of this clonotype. CDR3 bases: TGTGCCAGCAGCGTAGGGCGGGGGTTTACCTACGAGCAGTACTTC. It specifies CASSVGRGFTYEQYF. The chain combines TRBV9 with TRBJ2-7, with TRBD2 matching over 7 bases. The length of the CDR3 is 15 residues. Germline V CDR1 and CDR2: SGDLS, YYNGEE. V lost 0 bases, J lost 2 bases, and 5 bases stayed unmatched.

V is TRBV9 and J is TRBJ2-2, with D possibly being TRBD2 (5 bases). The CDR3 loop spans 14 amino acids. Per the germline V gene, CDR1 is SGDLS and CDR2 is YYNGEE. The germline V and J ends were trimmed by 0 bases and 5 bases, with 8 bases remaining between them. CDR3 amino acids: CASSVVRDTGELFF. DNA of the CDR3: TGTGCCAGCAGCGTAGTTCGGGATACCGGGGAGCTGTTTTTT.

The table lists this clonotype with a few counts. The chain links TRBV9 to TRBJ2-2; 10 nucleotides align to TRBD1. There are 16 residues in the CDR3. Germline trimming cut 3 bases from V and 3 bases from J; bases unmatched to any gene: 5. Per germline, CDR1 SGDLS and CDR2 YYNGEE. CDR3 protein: CASSAIGTGDTGELFF. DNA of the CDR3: TGTGCCAGCAGCGCCATCGGGACAGGGGACACCGGGGAGCTGTTTTTT.

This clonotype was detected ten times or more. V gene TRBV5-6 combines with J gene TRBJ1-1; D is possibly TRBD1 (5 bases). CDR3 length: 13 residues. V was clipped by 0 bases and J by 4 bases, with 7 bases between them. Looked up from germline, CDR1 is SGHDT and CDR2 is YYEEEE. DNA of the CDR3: TGTGCCAGCAGCTTGGTGGGGACCACTGAAGCTTTCTTT. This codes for CASSLVGTTEAFF.

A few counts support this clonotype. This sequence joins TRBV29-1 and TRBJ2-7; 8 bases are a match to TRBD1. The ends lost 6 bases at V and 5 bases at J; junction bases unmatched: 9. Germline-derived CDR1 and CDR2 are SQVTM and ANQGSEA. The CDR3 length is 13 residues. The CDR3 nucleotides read TGCAGCGTGACCTTACAGGGGGTCCACGAGCAGTACGTC. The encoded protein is CSVTLQGVHEQYV.

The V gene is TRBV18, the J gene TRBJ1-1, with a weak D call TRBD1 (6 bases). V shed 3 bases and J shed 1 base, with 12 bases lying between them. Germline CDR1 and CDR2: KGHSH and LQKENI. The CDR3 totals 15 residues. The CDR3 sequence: CASSPPGARNTEAFF. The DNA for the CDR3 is TGTGCCAGCTCACCCCCAGGGGCTAGGAACACTGAAGCTTTCTTT.